Listed here are 17 T cell receptor beta chains from one sample, sequenced in a study of spatial heterogeneity in lung cancer. Findings of the study overall: Tumor mutation count correlated with how many alpha and beta TCRs expanded intratumorally.

TCRdb ran MiXCR on the 5' RACE reads and lists one entry per CDR3 protein. The repertoire includes roughly 5,000 distinct CDR3 sequences, about 6.4% of them detected once, and less than 40% sits in the top ten. These receptors have no known antigen. Time point indicated: sample taken at primary tumor resection. Sequencing used lung tumor tissue, obtained at surgery. The receptor set was obtained from a female donor with early-stage non-small cell lung cancer.

This clonotype is medium-sized. Because the library targeted alpha chains, this beta chain is an off-target read whose size means little. The rearrangement links TRBV18 to TRBJ1-1; 9 positions match TRBD1. Germline V gene sequence: CDR1 KGHSH, CDR2 LQKENI. V was clipped by 3 bases and J by 1 base; unmatched bases: 0. The CDR3 is 14 residues long. The CDR3 protein is CASSPGQGNTEAFF. The DNA for the CDR3 is TGTGCCAGCTCACCGGGACAGGGGAACACTGAAGCTTTCTTT.

This clonotype appeared many times. For a library built for alpha chains, this beta chain is a stray read; little rests on its size. The rearrangement joins TRBV27 to TRBJ1-6; TRBD1 might be the D (6 bases). The V and J ends lost 3 bases and 7 bases respectively, with 10 bases between them. CDR1 is MNHEY, CDR2 SMNVEV, per germline (reference sequence). The CDR3 is made up of 14 amino acids. The CDR3 nucleotides read TGTGCCAGCAGTTTGGACAGCTTGAATTCACCCCTCCACTTT. The encoded protein is CASSLDSLNSPLHF.

This clonotype rates as medium-sized. Since it is a stray read in a library aimed at alpha chains, this beta chain has a size that is not meaningful. V gene TRBV9 combines with J gene TRBJ2-1; no clear D gene. Germline loops: CDR1 SGDLS, CDR2 YYNGEE. This CDR3 contains 15 residues. Trimming removed 2 bases at V and 2 bases at J, with 11 bases between. The CDR3 region has the DNA TGTGCCAGCAGCGTTACGGACCGCACCTACAATGAGCAGTTCTTC. Protein: CASSVTDRTYNEQFF.

This clonotype was recorded many times. With the library built for alpha chains, this beta chain is off target and its frequency is not meaningful. The J gene is TRBJ1-2, the V gene TRBV3-1; D is undetermined. The CDR3 runs 12 residues. V was trimmed by 3 bases and J by 4 bases, leaving 6 bases between them. Per the germline V gene, CDR1 is LGHDT and CDR2 is YNNKEL (reference sequence). DNA of the CDR3: TGTGCCAGCAGCCACGGGTTCTATGGCTACACCTTC. Translated: CASSHGFYGYTF.

By sample fraction, this clonotype is medium-sized. Little can be read into the size of this beta chain, an off-target read in a library designed for alpha chains. The V and J genes are TRBV6-1 and TRBJ1-2; D is perhaps TRBD1 (5 bases). The germline CDR1 and CDR2 sequences are MNHNS and SASEGT. The CDR3 sequence is 14 residues long. Trimming stripped 7 bases from V and 3 bases from J, with 15 bases between. The CDR3 spells CASTPGPRDYGYTF. As DNA, the CDR3 is TGTGCCAGCACCCCCGGGCCCAGGGACTATGGCTACACCTTC.

This clonotype rates as medium-sized (0.01 to 0.1%). This beta chain is a stray sequence in a library constructed for alpha chains; its clone size is not meaningful. The chain combines TRBV24-1 with TRBJ2-3; D not resolved. From germline, CDR1 is KGHDR and CDR2 SFDVKD. Deletions cut 4 bases from V and 0 bases from J, with 7 bases between. The CDR3 consists of 14 residues. CDR3 loop: CATSDADSTDTQYF. Written as DNA, the CDR3 is TGTGCCACCAGTGACGCCGACAGCACAGATACGCAGTATTTT.

In its sample, this clonotype was seen many times. The junction does not match germline at one end; this may be a read error. This beta chain is an unintended read in a library built for alpha chains; its size means little. The J gene is TRBJ1-1, the V gene TRBV6-1, with 9 nucleotides matching TRBD1. The CDR3 has 15 residues. Germline CDR1 and CDR2: MNHNS and SASEGT. CDR3 sequence: CASNPGQGWLAEVFF. CDR3 coding DNA: TGTGCCAGCAACCCGGGACAGGGATGGTTGGCTGAAGTTTTCTTT.

A remark on this clonotype: This beta chain turned up in a library designed for alpha chains; as an off-target read, its abundance says little. This chain joins TRBV6-6 and TRBJ2-2; D is ambiguous. The CDR3 runs to 14 residues. Germline loops: CDR1 MNHNY, CDR2 SVGAGI (reference sequence). V was pared by 4 bases and J by 7 bases, with 13 bases between. CDR3 DNA: TGTGCCAGCAGTTCCCAATCGGCGATCGGGGAGCTGTTTTTT. Protein sequence: CASSSQSAIGELFF.

This clonotype is categorized as medium-sized (0.01 to 0.1%). This beta chain turned up in a library designed for alpha chains; as an off-target read, its abundance says little. This chain joins TRBV7-9 and TRBJ1-1; 9 nucleotides align to TRBD1. This CDR3 region has 16 residues. With 2 bases clipped from V and 5 bases from J, the junction kept 9 bases outside the gene matches. Per germline, CDR1 SEHNR and CDR2 FQNEAQ (reference sequence). Written as DNA, the CDR3 is TGTGCCAGCAGCTTACGGCAGGGACAGGGTGGTACTGAAGCTTTCTTT. Translation: CASSLRQGQGGTEAFF.

This clonotype turned up a few times. Within a library made for alpha chains, this beta chain is off target, and its count is uninformative. The rearrangement uses TRBV20-1 and TRBJ1-2; D might be TRBD1 (6 bases). The CDR3 has 15 amino acids. From germline, CDR1 is DFQATT and CDR2 SNEGSKA (reference sequence). V lost 0 bases to trimming and J lost 4 bases, with 15 bases between them. The CDR3 DNA reads TGCAGTGCTAGAGATCCAGAGGGGGGCGGCTATGGCTACACCTTC. Amino acids: CSARDPEGGGYGYTF.

Judged by abundance, this clonotype is medium-sized. This beta chain is an unintended read in a library built for alpha chains; its size means little. V is TRBV12-3 or TRBV12-4 and J is TRBJ2-7; 7 positions match TRBD1. The CDR3 consists of 15 residues. The J segment lost 2 bases and the V segment lost 7 bases, leaving 11 bases of the junction unmatched. The CDR3 nucleotides read TGTGCCAGCACCAATGGGACAGTTCCTCCCTACGAGCAGTACTTC. Translated, it gives CASTNGTVPPYEQYF.

This clonotype is categorized as medium-sized. This beta chain turned up in a library designed for alpha chains; as an off-target read, its abundance says little. The gene calls are TRBV28 and TRBJ1-4; D call uncertain. In germline, CDR1 is MDHEN, CDR2 SYDVKM. Trimming cost V 2 bases and J 5 bases, with 9 bases left between them. This CDR3 spans 14 amino acids. Here the CDR3 reads CASSLMGENEKLFF. As DNA, the CDR3 is TGTGCCAGCAGTTTAATGGGAGAAAATGAAAAACTGTTTTTT. The full variable domain, rest sourced from reference TRBV28 and TRBJ1-4, is DVKVTQSSRYLVKRTGEKVFLECVQDMDHENMFWYRQDPGLGLRLIYFSYDVKMKEKGDIPEGYSVSREKKERFSLILESASTNQTSMYLCASSLMGENEKLFFGSGTQLSVL.

In its sample, this clonotype was seen many times. With the library built for alpha chains, this beta chain is off target and its frequency is not meaningful. This chain joins TRBV12-3 or TRBV12-4 and TRBJ1-1, with D unresolved. CDR3 length: 13 residues. The V gene lost 2 bases and the J gene lost 5 bases, with 9 bases spanning the gap. CDR3 sequence (DNA): TGTGCCAGCAGTTTAATATTCCAGACTGAAGCTTTCTTT. Residues: CASSLIFQTEAFF.

The table lists this clonotype with many counts. This beta chain lies outside the target of a library built for alpha chains; its clone size means little. V and J are TRBV2 and TRBJ1-4; TRBD1 is a possible D gene (6 bases). The length of the CDR3 is 14 residues. Germline CDR1 SNHLY, CDR2 FYNNEI. Between the trimmed V and J ends, which lost 6 bases and 0 bases, there was a span of 8 bases. This chain's CDR3 is CASSRTATNEKLFF. In DNA form, the CDR3 reads TGTGCCAGCAGCCGGACAGCAACTAATGAAAAACTGTTTTTT.

This clonotype appeared many times. This beta chain represents an off-target read in a library built for alpha chains; its size is of limited meaning. The chain recombines TRBV27 with TRBJ1-5, with a weak D call TRBD1 (5 bases). With 3 bases removed from V and 3 bases from J, the gap between germline ends came to 9 bases. The CDR3 extends over 14 amino acids. Germline V gene sequence: CDR1 MNHEY, CDR2 SMNVEV (reference sequence). The CDR3 DNA reads as TGTGCCAGCAGTTTCGGGACGCCCAATCAGCCCCAGCATTTT. Translated: CASSFGTPNQPQHF.

This clonotype was recorded many times. Since it is a stray read in a library aimed at alpha chains, this beta chain has a size that is not meaningful. The chain joins TRBV28 to TRBJ1-1; the match to TRBD1 covers 8 bases. This CDR3 has 14 residues. V lost 7 bases, J lost 2 bases, and 6 bases stayed unmatched. Germline CDR1 reads MDHEN; CDR2 reads SYDVKM. CDR3 nucleotide sequence: TGTGCCAGCATTAACAGGGGGGAAAACACTGAAGCTTTCTTT. It is translated as CASINRGENTEAFF.

Sample share makes this clonotype medium-sized. This beta chain lies outside the target of a library built for alpha chains; its clone size means little. The J gene is TRBJ2-5, the V gene TRBV2, with 12 bases fitting TRBD1. V shed 8 bases, J shed 4 bases, and the junction held 8 bases outside the gene matches. The germline gives CDR1 SNHLY, CDR2 FYNNEI. There are 15 residues in the CDR3. The CDR3 DNA follows: TGTGCCAGCGGCGCCGGGACAGGGGGCGGAGAGACCCAGTACTTC. Residues: CASGAGTGGGETQYF.